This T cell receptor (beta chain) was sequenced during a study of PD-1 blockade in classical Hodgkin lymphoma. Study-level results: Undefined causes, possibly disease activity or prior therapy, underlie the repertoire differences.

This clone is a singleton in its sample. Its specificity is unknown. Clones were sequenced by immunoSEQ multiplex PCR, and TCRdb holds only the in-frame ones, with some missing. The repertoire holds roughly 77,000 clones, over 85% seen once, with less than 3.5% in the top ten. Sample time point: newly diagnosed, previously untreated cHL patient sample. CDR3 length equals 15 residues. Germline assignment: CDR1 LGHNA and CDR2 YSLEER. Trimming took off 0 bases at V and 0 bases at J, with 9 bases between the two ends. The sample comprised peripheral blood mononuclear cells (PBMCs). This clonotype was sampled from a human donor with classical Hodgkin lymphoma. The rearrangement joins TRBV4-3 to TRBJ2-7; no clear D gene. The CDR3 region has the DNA TGCGCCAGCAGCCAAGATCCCTCCCTCTCCTACGAGCAGTACTTC. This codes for CASSQDPSLSYEQYF.